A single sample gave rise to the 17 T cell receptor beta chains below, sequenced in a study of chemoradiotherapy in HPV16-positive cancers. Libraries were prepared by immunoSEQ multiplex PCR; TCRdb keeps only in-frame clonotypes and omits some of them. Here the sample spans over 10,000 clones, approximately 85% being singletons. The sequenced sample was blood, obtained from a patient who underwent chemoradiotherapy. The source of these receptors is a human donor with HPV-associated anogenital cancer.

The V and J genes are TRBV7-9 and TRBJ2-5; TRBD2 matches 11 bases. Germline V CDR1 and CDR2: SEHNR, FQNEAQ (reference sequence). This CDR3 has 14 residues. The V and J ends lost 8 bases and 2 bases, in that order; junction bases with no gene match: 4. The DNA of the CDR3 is TGTGCCAGCGCTCTAGCGGGGGGACAAGAGACCCAGTACTTC. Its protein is CASALAGGQETQYF. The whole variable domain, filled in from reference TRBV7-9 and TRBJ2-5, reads DTGVSQNPRHKITKRGQNVTFRCDPISEHNRLYWYRQTLGQGPEFLTYFQNEAQLEKSRLLSDRFSAERPKGSFSTLEIQRTEQGDSAMYLCASALAGGQETQYFGPGTRLLVL.

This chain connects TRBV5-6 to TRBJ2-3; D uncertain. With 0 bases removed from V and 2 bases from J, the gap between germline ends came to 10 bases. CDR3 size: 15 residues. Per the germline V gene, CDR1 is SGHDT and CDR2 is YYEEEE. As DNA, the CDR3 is TGTGCCAGCAGCTTGGGGCAGCAGTACACAGATACGCAGTATTTT. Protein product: CASSLGQQYTDTQYF.

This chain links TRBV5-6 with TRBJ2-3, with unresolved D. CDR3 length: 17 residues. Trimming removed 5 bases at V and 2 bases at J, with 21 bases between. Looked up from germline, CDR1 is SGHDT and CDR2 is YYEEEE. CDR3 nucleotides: TGTGCCAGCAGTATCCCCCCCGGCCTGCTCTTCACAGATACGCAGTATTTT. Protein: CASSIPPGLLFTDTQYF.

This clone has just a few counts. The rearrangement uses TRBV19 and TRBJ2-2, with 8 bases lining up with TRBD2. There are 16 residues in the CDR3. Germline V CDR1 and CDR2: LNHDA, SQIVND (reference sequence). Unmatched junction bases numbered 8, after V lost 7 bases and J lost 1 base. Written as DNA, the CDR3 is TGTGCCAGTACCAACTATGCGGGGGGGAACACCGGGGAGCTGTTTTTT. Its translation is CASTNYAGGNTGELFF.

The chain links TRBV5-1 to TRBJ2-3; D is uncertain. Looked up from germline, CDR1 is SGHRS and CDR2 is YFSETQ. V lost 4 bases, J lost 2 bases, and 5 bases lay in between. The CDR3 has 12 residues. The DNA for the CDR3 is TGCGCCAGCAGCCCCCCCACAGATACGCAGTATTTT. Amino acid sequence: CASSPPTDTQYF.

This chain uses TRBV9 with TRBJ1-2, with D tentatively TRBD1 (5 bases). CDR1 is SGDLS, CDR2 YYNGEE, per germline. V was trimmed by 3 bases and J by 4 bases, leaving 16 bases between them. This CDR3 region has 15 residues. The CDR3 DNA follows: TGTGCCAGCAGCGATAATAGTAGGGACGCCTATGGCTACACCTTC. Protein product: CASSDNSRDAYGYTF.

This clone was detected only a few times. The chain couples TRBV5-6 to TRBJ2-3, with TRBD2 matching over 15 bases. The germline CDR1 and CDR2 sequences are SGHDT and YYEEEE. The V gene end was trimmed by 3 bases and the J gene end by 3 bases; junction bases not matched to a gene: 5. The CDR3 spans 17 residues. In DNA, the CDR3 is TGTGCCAGCAGCTCGGGACTAGCGGGGGGAGGGACAGATACGCAGTATTTT. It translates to CASSSGLAGGGTDTQYF.

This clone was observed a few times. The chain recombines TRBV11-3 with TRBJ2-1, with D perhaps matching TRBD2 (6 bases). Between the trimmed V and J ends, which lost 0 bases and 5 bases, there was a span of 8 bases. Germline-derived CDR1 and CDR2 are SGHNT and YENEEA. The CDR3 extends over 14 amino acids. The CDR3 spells CASSLDGGDNEQFF. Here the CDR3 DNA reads TGTGCCAGCAGCTTAGATGGCGGGGACAATGAGCAGTTCTTC.

CDR3 in amino acids: CASSSRGWGTEAFF. The DNA of the CDR3 is TGTGCCAGCAGTTCGAGGGGCTGGGGCACTGAAGCTTTCTTT. The genes are TRBV6-1 and TRBJ1-1; maybe TRBD1 (5 bases). Deletions cut 5 bases from V and 4 bases from J, with 14 bases between. Germline V gene lookup returns CDR1 MNHNS and CDR2 SASEGT. This CDR3 comprises 14 residues.

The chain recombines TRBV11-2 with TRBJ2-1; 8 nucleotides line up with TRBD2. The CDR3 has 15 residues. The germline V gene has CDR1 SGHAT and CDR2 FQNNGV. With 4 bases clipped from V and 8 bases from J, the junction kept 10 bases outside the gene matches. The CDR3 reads CASSSMGSGVDEQFF. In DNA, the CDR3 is TGTGCCAGCAGCTCAATGGGTAGCGGGGTAGATGAGCAGTTCTTC.

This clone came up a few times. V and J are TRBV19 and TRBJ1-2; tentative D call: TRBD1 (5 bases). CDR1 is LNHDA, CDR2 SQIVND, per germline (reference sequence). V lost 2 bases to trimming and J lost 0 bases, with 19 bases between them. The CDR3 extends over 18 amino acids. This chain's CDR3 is CASSIIWDHARSNYGYTF. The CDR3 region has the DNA TGTGCCAGTAGTATAATATGGGACCACGCACGATCTAACTATGGCTACACCTTC.

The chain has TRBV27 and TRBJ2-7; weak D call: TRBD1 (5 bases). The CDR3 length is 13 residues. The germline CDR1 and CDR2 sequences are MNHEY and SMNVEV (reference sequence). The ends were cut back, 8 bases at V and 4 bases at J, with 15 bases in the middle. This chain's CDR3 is CASGAGNRYEQYF. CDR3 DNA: TGTGCCAGCGGAGCAGGGAATCGGTACGAGCAGTACTTC.

CDR3 sequence (DNA): TGTGCCTGGAGTGACGCTAGGAGCAGAGGCAACACCTTC. Protein product: CAWSDARSRGNTF. V and J are TRBV30 and TRBJ1-2; D not certain. Between the trimmed V and J ends, which lost 1 base and 12 bases, there was a span of 18 bases. CDR1 is GTSNPN, CDR2 SVGIG, per germline (reference sequence). The CDR3 runs to 13 residues.

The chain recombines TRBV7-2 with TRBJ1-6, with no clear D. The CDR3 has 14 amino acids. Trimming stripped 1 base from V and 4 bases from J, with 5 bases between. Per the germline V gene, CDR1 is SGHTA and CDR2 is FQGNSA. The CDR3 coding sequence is TGTGCCAGCAGCTTAGATGCGTATAATTCACCCCTCCACTTT. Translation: CASSLDAYNSPLHF. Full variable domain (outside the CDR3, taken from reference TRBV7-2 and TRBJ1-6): GAGVSQSPSNKVTEKGKDVELRCDPISGHTALYWYRQSLGQGLEFLIYFQGNSAPDKSGLPSDRFSAERTGGSVSTLTIQRTQQEDSAVYLCASSLDAYNSPLHFGNGTRLTVT.

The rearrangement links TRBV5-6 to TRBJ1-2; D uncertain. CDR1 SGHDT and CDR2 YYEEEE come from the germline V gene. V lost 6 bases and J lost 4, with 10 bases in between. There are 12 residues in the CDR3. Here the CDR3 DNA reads TGTGCCAGCAACAGAGATCTCTATGGCTACACCTTC. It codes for CASNRDLYGYTF.

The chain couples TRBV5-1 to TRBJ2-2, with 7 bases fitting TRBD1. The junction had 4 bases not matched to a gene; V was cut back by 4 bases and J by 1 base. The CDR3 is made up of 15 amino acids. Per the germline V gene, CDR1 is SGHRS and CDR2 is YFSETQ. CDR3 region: CASSLGQMNTGELFF. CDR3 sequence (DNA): TGCGCCAGCAGCCTGGGACAGATGAACACCGGGGAGCTGTTTTTT.

CDR3 bases: TGTGCCAGCAGCTTACAACCGACGGGTACCTCTGGAAACACCATATATTTT. This translates into CASSLQPTGTSGNTIYF. The chain is built from TRBV7-6 and TRBJ1-3; D remains ambiguous. Germline-derived CDR1 and CDR2 are SGHVS and FNYEAQ. V lost 2 bases and J 0 bases, leaving 14 bases between the germline ends. There are 17 residues in the CDR3.